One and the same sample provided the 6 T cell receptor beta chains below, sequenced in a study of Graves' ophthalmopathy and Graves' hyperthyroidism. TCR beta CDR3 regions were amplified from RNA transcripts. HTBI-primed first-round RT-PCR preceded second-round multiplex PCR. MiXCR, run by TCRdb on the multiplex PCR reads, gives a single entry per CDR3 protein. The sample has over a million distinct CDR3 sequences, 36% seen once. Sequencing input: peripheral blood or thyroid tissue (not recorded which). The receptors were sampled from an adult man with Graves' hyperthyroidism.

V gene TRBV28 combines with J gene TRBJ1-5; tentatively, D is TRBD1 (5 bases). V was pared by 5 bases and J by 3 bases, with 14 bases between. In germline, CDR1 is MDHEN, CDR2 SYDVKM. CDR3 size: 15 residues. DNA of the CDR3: TGTGCCAGCAGTCCAAATGAGGGGTCCAATCAGCCCCAGCATTTT. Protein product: CASSPNEGSNQPQHF.

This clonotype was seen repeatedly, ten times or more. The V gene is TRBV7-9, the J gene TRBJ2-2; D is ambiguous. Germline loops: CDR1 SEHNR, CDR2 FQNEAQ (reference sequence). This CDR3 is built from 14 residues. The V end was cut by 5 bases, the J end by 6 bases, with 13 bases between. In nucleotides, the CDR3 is TGTGCCAGCAGCCCCCATTCTAGTTCCGGGGAGCTGTTTTTT. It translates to CASSPHSSSGELFF.

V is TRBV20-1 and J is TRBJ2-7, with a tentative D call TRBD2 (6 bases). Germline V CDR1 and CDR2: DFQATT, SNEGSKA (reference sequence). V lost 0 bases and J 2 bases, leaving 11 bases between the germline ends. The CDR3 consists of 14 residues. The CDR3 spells CSAREGSGTYEQYF. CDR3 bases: TGCAGTGCTAGAGAAGGTAGCGGAACCTACGAGCAGTACTTC.

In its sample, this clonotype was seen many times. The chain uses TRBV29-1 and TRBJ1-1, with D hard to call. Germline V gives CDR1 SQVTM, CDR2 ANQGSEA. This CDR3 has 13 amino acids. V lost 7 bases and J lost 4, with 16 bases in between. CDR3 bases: TGCAGCGCCCGAACTGGGTTCAGCACTGAAGCTTTCTTT. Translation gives CSARTGFSTEAFF.

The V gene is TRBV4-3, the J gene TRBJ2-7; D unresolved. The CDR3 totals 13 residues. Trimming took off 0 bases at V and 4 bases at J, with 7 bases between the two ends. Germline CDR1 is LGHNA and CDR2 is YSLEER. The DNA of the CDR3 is TGCGCCAGCAGCCAAGATAACGGATACGAGCAGTACTTC. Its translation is CASSQDNGYEQYF.

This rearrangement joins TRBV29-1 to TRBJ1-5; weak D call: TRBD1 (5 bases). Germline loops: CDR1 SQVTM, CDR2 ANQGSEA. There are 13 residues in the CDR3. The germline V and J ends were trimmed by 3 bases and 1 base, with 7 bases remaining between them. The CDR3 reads CSVDGGSNQPQHF. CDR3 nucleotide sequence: TGCAGCGTTGATGGGGGAAGCAATCAGCCCCAGCATTTT. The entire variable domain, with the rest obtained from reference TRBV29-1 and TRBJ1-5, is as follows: SAVISQKPSRDICQRGTSLTIQCQVDSQVTMMFWYRQQPGQSLTLIATANQGSEATYESGFVIDKFPISRPNLTFSTLTVSNMSPEDSSIYLCSVDGGSNQPQHFGDGTRLSIL.